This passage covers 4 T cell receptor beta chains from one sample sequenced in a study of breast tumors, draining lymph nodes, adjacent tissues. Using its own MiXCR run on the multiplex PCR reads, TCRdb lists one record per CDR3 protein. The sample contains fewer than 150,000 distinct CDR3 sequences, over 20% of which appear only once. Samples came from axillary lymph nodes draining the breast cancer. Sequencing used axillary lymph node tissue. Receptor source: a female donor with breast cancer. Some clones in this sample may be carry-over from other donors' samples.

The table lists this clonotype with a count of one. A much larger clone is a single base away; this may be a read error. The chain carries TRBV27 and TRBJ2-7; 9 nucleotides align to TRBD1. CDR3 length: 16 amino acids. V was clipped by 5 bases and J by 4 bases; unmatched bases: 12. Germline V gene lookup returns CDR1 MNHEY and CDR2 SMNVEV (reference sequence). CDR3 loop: CASSPSPGQGTYEQYF. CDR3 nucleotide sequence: TGTGCCAGCAGTCCCAGCCCGGGACAGGGTACGTACGAGCAGTACTTC.

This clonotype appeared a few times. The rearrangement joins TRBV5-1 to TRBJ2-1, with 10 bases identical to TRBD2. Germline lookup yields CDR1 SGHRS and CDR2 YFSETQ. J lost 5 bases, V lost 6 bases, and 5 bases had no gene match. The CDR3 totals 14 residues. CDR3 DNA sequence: TGCGCCAGCACCATAGCGGGAGGAAACAATGAGCAGTTCTTC. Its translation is CASTIAGGNNEQFF.

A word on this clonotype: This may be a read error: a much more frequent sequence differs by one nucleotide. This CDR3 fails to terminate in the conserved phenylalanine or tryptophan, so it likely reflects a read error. This CDR3 reads CASTLSADLPFYGYTS. The DNA for the CDR3 is TGTGCCAGCACCCTCTCTGCGGACCTACCCTTCTATGGCTACACCTCC. The V call is TRBV6-6, the J call TRBJ1-2; D unclear. The CDR3 is made up of 16 amino acids. The ends were cut back, 7 bases at V and 4 bases at J, with 22 bases in the middle. Germline loops: CDR1 MNHNY, CDR2 SVGAGI (reference sequence).

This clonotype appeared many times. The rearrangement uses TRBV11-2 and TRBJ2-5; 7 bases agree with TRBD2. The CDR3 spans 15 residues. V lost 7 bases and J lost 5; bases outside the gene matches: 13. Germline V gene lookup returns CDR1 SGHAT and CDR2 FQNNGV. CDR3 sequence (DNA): TGTGCCAGCACCCGGCGGGGGTCGGGTCTGGAGACCCAGTACTTC. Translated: CASTRRGSGLETQYF.